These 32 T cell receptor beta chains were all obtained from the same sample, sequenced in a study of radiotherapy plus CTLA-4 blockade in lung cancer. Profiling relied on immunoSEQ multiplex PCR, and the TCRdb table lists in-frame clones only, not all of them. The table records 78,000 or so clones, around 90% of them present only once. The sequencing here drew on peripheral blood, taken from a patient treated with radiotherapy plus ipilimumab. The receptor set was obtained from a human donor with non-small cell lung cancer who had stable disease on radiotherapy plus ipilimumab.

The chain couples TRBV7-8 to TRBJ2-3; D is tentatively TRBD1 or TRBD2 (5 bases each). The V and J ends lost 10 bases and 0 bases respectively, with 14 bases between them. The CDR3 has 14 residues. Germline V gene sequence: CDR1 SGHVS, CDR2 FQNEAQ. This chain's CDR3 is CATGTETSTDTQYF. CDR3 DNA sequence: TGTGCCACCGGGACGGAAACTAGCACAGATACGCAGTATTTT.

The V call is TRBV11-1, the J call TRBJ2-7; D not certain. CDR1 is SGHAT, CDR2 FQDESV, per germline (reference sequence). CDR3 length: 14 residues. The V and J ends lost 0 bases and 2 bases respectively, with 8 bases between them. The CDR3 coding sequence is TGTGCCAGCAGCTTAGCAAGCAGGACCTACGAGCAGTACTTC. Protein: CASSLASRTYEQYF.

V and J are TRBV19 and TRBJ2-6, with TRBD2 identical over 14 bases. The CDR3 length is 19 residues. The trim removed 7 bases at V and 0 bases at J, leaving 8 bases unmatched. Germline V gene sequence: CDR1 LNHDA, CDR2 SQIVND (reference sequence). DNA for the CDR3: TGTGCCAGTACCCCTGGGACTAGCGGGGGTAGCTCTGGGGCCAACGTCCTGACTTTC. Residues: CASTPGTSGGSSGANVLTF.

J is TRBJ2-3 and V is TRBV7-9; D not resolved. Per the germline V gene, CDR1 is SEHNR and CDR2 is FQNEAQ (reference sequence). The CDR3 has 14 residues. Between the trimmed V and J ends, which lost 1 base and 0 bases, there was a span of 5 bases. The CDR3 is CASSLVGSTDTQYF. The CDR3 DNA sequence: TGTGCCAGCAGCTTAGTGGGGAGCACAGATACGCAGTATTTT.

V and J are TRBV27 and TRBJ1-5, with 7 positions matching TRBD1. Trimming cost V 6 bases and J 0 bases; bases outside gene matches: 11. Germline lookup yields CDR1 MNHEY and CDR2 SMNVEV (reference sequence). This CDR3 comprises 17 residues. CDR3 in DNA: TGTGCCAGCAGCTCCGGACAGGCCGGTTATAGCAATCAGCCCCAGCATTTT. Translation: CASSSGQAGYSNQPQHF.

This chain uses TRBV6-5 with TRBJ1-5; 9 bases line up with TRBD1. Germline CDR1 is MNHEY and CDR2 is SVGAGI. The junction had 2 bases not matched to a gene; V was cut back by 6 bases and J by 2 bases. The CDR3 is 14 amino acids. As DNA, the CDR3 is TGTGCCAGCAGAAGGACAGGGGGCAATCAGCCCCAGCATTTT. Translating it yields CASRRTGGNQPQHF.

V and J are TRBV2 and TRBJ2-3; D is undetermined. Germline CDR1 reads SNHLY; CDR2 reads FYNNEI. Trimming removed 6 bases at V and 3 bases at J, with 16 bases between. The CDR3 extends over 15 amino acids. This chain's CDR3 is CASRVMGLGTDTQYF. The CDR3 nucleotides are TGTGCCAGCAGGGTCATGGGTCTGGGGACAGATACGCAGTATTTT.

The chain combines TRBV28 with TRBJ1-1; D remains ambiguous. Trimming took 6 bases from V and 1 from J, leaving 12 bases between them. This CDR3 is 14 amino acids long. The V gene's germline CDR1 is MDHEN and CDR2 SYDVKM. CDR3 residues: CASRIPQRNTEAFF. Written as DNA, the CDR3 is TGTGCCAGCAGGATCCCCCAGAGGAACACTGAAGCTTTCTTT.

CDR3 protein: CASNIDRGFPRDIQYF. CDR3 nucleotide sequence: TGTGCCAGCAATATAGACAGGGGGTTCCCCAGGGACATTCAGTACTTC. The chain joins TRBV27 to TRBJ2-4; 9 bases fit TRBD1. The CDR3 contains 16 residues. V lost 7 bases to trimming and J lost 8 bases; unmatched junction nucleotides: 15. CDR1 and CDR2 (germline): MNHEY, SMNVEV (reference sequence).

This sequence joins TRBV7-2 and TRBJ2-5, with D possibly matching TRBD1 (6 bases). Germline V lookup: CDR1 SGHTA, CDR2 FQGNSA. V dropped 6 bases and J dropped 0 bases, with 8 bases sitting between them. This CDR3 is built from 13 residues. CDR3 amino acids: CASSRGYQETQYF. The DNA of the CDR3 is TGTGCCAGCAGTAGGGGGTACCAAGAGACCCAGTACTTC. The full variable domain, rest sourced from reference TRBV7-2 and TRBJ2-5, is GAGVSQSPSNKVTEKGKDVELRCDPISGHTALYWYRQSLGQGLEFLIYFQGNSAPDKSGLPSDRFSAERTGGSVSTLTIQRTQQEDSAVYLCASSRGYQETQYFGPGTRLLVL.

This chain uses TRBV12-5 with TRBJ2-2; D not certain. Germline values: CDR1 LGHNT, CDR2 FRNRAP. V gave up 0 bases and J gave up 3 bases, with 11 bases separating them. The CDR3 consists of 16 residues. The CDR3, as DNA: TGTGCTAGTGGTTTGGTACAAGGACGGGACACCGGGGAGCTGTTTTTT. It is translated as CASGLVQGRDTGELFF.

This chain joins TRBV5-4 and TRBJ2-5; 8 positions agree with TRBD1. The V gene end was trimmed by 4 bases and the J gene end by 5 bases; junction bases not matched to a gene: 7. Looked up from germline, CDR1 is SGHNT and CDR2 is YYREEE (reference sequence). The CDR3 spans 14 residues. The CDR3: CASSRQGPGETQYF. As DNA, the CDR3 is TGTGCCAGCAGCCGACAGGGGCCGGGGGAGACCCAGTACTTC.

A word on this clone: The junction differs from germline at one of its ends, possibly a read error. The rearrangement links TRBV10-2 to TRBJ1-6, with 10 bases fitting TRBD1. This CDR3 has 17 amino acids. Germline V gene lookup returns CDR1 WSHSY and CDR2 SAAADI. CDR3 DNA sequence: TGCGCCAGCATCGCGGACAGGGGGGACTCCCATAATTCACCCCTCCACTTT. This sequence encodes CASIADRGDSHNSPLHF.

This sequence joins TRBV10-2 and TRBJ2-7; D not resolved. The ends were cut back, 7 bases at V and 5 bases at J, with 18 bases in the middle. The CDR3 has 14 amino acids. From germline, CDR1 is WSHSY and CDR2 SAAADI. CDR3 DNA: TGCGCCAGCACCTCCCCCGGGCAGGCGGACGAGCAGTACTTC. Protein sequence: CASTSPGQADEQYF.

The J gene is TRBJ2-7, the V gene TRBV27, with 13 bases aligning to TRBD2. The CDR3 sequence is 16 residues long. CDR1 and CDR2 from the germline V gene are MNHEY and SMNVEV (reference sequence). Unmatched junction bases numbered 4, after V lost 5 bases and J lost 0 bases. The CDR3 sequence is CASSNRLAGGSYEQYF. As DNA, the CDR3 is TGTGCCAGCAGTAACCGACTAGCGGGGGGCTCCTACGAGCAGTACTTC.

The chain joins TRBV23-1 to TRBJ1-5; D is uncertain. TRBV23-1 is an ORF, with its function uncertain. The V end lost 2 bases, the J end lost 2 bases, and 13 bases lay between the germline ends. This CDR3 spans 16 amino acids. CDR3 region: CASSQPGGPCNQPQHF. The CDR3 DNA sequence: TGCGCCAGCAGTCAACCCGGTGGCCCGTGCAATCAGCCCCAGCATTTT.

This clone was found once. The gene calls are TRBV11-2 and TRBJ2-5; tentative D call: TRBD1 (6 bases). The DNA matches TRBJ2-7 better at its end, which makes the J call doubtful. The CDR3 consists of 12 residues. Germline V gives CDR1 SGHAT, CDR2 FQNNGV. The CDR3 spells CASAGDSYEQYF. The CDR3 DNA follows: TGTGCCAGCGCAGGGGATAGCTACGAGCAGTACTTC.

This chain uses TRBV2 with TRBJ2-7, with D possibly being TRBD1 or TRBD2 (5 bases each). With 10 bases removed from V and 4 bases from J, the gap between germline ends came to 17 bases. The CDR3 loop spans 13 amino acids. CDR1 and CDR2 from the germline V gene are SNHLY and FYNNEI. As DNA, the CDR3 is TGTGCCACCCCGGGGACGGGGCGATACGAGCAGTACTTC. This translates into CATPGTGRYEQYF. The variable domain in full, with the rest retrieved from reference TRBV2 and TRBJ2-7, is EPEVTQTPSHQVTQMGQEVILRCVPISNHLYFYWYRQILGQKVEFLVSFYNNEISEKSEIFDDQFSVERPDGSNFTLKIRSTKLEDSAMYFCATPGTGRYEQYFGPGTRLTVT.

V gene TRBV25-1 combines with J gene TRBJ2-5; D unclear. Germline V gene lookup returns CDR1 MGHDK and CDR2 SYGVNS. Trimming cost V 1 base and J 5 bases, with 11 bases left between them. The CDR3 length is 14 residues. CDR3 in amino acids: CASSELSPVETQYF. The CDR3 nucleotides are TGTGCCAGCAGTGAATTAAGTCCGGTGGAGACCCAGTACTTC.

The CDR3 DNA follows: TGTGCCAGCAGTTCCCGGGGCGGCGGGGGTGCTAGCACAGATACGCAGTATTTT. Translation: CASSSRGGGGASTDTQYF. This chain connects TRBV28 to TRBJ2-3; TRBD2 agrees at 7 bases. Germline trimming cut 4 bases from V and 0 bases from J; bases unmatched to any gene: 13. CDR1 and CDR2 (germline): MDHEN, SYDVKM. The CDR3 has 18 amino acids.

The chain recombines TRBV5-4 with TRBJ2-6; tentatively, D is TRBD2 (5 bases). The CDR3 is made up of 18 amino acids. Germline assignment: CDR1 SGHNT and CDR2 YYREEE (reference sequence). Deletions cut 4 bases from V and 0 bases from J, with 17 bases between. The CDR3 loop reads CASSVGRTGNSGANVLTF. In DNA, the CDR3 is TGTGCCAGCAGCGTGGGTCGGACGGGAAACTCTGGGGCCAACGTCCTGACTTTC.

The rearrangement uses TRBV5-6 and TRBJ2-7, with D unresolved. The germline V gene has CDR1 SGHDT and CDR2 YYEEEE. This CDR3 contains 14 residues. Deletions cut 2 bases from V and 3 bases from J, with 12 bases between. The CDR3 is CASSFRAPRYEQYF. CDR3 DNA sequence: TGTGCCAGCAGCTTTCGAGCTCCACGCTACGAGCAGTACTTC.

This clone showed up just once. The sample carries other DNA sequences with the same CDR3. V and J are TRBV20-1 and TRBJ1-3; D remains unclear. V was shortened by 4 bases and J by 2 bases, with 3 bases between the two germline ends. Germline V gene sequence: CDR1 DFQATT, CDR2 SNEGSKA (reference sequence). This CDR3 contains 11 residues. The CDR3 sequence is CSAKTGNTIYF. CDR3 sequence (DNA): TGCAGTGCTAAGACTGGAAACACCATATATTTT.

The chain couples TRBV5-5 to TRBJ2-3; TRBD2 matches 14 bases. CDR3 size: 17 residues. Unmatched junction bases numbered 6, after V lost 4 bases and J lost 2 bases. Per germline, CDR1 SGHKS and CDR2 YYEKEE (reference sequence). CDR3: CASSLGLAGGATDTQYF. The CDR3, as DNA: TGTGCCAGCAGCCTAGGACTAGCGGGGGGAGCCACAGATACGCAGTATTTT.

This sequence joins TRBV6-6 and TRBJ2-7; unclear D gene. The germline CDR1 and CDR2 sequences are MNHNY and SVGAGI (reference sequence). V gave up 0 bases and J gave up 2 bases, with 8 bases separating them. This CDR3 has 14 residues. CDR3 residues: CASSYSRITYEQYF. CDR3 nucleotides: TGTGCCAGCAGTTACTCGCGGATCACCTACGAGCAGTACTTC.

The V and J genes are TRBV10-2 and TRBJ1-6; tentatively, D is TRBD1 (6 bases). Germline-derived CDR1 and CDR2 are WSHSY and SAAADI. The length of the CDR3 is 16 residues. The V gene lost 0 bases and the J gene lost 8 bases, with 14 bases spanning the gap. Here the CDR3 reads CASSESQGAVDSPLHF. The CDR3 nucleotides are TGCGCCAGCAGTGAGTCACAGGGTGCGGTTGATTCACCCCTCCACTTT.

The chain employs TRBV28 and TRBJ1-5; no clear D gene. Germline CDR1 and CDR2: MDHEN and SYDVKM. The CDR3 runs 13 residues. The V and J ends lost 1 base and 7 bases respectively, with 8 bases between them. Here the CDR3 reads CASSLYAGQPQHF. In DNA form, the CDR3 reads TGTGCCAGCAGTTTATACGCTGGGCAGCCCCAGCATTTT.

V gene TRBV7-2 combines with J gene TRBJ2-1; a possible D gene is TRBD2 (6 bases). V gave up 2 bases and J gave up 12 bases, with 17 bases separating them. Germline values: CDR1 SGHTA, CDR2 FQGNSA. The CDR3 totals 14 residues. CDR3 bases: TGTGCCAGCAGCTTATCTCCGGAGGGCAAGGGGCAGTTCTTC. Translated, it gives CASSLSPEGKGQFF.

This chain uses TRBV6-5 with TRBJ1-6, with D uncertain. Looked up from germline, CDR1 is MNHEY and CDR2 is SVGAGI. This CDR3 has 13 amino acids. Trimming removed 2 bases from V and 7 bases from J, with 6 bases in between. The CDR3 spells CASSYQFNSPLHF. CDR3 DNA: TGTGCCAGCAGTTACCAGTTCAATTCACCCCTCCACTTT.

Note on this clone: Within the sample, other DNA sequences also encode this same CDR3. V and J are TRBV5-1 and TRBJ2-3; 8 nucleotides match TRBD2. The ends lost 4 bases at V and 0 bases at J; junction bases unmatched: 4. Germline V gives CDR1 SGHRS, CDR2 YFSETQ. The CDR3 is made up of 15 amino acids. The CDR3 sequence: CASSLSGTSTDTQYF. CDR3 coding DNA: TGCGCCAGCAGCCTTAGCGGGACTAGCACAGATACGCAGTATTTT.

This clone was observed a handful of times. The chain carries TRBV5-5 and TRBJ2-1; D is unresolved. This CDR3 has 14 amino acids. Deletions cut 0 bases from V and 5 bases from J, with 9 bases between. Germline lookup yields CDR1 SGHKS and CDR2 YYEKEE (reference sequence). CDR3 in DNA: TGTGCCAGCAGCTTGGGTCAGCCCAACAATGAGCAGTTCTTC. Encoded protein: CASSLGQPNNEQFF.

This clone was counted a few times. The CDR3 loop reads CASSLPPGSSGNTIYF. The CDR3 DNA follows: TGTGCCAGCAGTCTGCCCCCAGGGAGCTCTGGAAACACCATATATTTT. V and J are TRBV28 and TRBJ1-3, with a possible D match to TRBD1 (5 bases). Germline V gene lookup returns CDR1 MDHEN and CDR2 SYDVKM. Trimming cost V 5 bases and J 0 bases, with 14 bases left between them. This CDR3 region has 16 residues.